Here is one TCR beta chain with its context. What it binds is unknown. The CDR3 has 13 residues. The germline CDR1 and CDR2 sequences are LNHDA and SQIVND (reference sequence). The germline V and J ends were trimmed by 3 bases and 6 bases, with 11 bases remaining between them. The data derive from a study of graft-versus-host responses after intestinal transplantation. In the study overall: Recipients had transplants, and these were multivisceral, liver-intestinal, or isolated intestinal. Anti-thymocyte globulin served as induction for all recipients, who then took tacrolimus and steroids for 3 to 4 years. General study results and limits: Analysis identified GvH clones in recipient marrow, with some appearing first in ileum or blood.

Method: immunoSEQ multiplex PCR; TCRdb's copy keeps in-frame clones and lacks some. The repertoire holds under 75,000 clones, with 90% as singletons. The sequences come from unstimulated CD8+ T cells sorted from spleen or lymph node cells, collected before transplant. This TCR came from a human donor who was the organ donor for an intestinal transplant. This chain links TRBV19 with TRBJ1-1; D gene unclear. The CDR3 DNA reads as TGTGCCAGTAGTATTTCGGCGAGCGCTGAAGCTTTCTTT. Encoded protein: CASSISASAEAFF.